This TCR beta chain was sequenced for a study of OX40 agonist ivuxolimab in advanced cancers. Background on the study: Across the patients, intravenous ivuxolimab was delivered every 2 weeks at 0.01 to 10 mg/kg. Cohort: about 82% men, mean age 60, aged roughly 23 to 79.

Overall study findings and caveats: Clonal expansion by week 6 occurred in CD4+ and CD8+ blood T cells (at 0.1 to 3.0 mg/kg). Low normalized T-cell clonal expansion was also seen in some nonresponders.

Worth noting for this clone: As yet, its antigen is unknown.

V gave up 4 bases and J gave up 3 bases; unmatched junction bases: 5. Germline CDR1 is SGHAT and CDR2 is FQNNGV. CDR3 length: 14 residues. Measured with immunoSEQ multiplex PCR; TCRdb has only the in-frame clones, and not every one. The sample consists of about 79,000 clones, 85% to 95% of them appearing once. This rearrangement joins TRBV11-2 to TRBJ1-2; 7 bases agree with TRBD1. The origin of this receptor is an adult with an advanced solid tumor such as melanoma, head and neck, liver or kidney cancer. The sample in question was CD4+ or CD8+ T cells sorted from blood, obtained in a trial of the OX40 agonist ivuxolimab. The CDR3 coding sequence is TGTGCCAGCAGCTCCTTGGGGACAGACTATGGCTACACCTTC. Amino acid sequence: CASSSLGTDYGYTF.